The T cell receptor (beta chain) described here comes from a study of T cell responses to AZD1222 COVID-19 vaccine. Whole-study context: Doses given second, at about 4 or about 12 weeks, were pooled.

Turning to this clone: Its antigen remains unidentified.

Looked up from germline, CDR1 is MGHRA and CDR2 is YSYEKL. This CDR3 region has 15 residues. The germline V and J ends were trimmed by 1 base and 1 base, with 5 bases remaining between them. The data were produced by immunoSEQ multiplex PCR, yet TCRdb's version contains in-frame clones alone and is incomplete. The data show about 78,000 clones, with roughly 90% seen just once and about 23% held by the top ten. Study findings and constraints: Repertoires were obtained solely post-peak T cell response.

The origin of this receptor is an adult in good health. Source: peripheral blood, taken on day 0 of AZD1222 vaccination. The rearrangement uses TRBV4-1 and TRBJ2-6; a weak D match, TRBD1 (5 bases). CDR3 DNA sequence: TGCGCCAGCAGCCAAGCAGGGTCTGGGGCCAACGTCCTGACTTTC. Translated: CASSQAGSGANVLTF.